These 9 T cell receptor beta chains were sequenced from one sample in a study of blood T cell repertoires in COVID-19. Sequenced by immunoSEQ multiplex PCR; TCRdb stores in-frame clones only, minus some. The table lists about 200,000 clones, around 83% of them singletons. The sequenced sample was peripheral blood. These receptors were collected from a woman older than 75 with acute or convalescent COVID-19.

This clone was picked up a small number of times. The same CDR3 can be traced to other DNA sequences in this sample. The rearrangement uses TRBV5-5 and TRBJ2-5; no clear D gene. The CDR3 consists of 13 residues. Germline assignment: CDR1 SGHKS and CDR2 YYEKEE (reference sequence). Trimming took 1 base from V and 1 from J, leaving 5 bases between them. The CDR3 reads CASSLLRQETQYF. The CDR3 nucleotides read TGTGCCAGCAGCTTGCTACGCCAAGAGACCCAGTACTTC. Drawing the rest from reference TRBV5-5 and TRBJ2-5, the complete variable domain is DAGVTQSPTHLIKTRGQQVTLRCSPISGHKSVSWYQQVLGQGPQFIFQYYEKEERGRGNFPDRFSARQFPNYSSELNVNALLLGDSALYLCASSLLRQETQYFGPGTRLLVL.

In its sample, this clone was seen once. The CDR3 DNA follows: TGCGCCAGCAGCCAAGATTTGAGGACAGCCTACAATGAGCAGTTCTTC. Its protein is CASSQDLRTAYNEQFF. The chain employs TRBV4-3 and TRBJ2-1, with a weak D call TRBD1 (6 bases). V shed 0 bases and J shed 2 bases, with 11 bases lying between them. The CDR3 spans 16 residues. The V gene's germline CDR1 is LGHNA and CDR2 YSLEER.

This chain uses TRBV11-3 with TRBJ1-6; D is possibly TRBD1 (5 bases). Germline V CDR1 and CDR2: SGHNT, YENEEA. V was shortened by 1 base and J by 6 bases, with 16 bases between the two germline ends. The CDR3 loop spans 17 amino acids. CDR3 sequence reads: CASSLVAGPLGNSPLHF. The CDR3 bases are TGTGCCAGCAGCTTAGTGGCAGGGCCCCTCGGTAATTCACCCCTCCACTTT.

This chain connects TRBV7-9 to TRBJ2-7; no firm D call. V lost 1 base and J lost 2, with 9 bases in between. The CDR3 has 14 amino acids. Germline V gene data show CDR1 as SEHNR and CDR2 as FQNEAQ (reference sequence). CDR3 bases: TGTGCCAGCAGCTTAGGAGGCGGTACCTACGAGCAGTACTTC. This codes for CASSLGGGTYEQYF.

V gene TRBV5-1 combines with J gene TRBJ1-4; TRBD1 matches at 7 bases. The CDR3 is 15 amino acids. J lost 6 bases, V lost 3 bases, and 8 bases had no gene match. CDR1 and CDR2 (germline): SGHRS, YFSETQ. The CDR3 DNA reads TGCGCCAGCAGCTCAAGAGCCAGGGGGGATGAAAAACTGTTTTTT. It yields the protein CASSSRARGDEKLFF.

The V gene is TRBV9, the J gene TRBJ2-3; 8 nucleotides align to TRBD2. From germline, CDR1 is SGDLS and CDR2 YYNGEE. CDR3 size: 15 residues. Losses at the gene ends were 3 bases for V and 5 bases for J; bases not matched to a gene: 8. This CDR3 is CASSAALAGGDTQYF. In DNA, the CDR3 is TGTGCCAGCAGCGCCGCCCTAGCGGGTGGAGATACGCAGTATTTT.

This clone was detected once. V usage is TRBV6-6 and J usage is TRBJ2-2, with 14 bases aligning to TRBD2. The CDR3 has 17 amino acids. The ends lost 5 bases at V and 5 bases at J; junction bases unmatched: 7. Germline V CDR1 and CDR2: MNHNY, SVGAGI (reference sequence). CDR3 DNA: TGTGCCAGCAGTCGACTAGCGGGAGGGCACGCGACCGGGGAGCTGTTTTTT. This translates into CASSRLAGGHATGELFF.

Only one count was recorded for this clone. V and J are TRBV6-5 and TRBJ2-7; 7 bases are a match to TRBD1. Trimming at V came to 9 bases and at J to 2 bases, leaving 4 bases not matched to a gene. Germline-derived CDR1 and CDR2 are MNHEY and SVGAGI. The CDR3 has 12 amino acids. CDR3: CASGDRTYEQYF. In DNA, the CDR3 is TGTGCCAGTGGGGACAGAACCTACGAGCAGTACTTC.

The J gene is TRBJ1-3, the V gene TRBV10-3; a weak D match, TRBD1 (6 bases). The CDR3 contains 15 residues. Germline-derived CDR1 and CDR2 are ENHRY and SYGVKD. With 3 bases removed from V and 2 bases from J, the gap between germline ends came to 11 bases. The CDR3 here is CAISDLRTAGNTIYF. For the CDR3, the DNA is TGTGCCATCAGTGACCTGAGGACAGCTGGAAACACCATATATTTT.